These 17 T cell receptor beta chains came from one sample sequenced in a study of brain T cells in children with intractable seizures. The time point is: blood from clinic visit 5 months post-surgery; TSC patient then seizure free. Repertoires were generated with immunoSEQ multiplex PCR, while TCRdb's copy carries only in-frame clones and drops some. This repertoire shows a few hundred thousand clones, 85% to 95% found once; its top ten account for about 6%. This material consisted of peripheral blood, taken 4 to 5 months after surgery. The receptors stem from a boy less than two years old with tuberous sclerosis and intractable seizures.

The chain employs TRBV18 and TRBJ1-2; perhaps TRBD1 as D (6 bases). This CDR3 has 17 amino acids. V gave up 3 bases and J gave up 6 bases, with 23 bases separating them. Germline CDR1 is KGHSH and CDR2 is LQKENI. The DNA for the CDR3 is TGTGCCAGCTCACCCCAGCTAGAGGCAGGGGCGAGGGATGGCTACACCTTC. It translates to CASSPQLEAGARDGYTF.

This chain joins TRBV21-1 and TRBJ1-1. TRBV21-1 is a known pseudogene. This CDR3 region has 14 residues. The CDR3 is CASSTEGLNTEAFF. The CDR3 DNA is TGTGCCAGCAGCACGGAGGGATTGAACACTGAAGCTTTCTTT.

This chain links TRBV19 with TRBJ1-2; TRBD1 agrees at 11 bases. Germline loops: CDR1 LNHDA, CDR2 SQIVND (reference sequence). V lost 7 bases to trimming and J lost 4 bases; unmatched junction nucleotides: 5. The CDR3 length is 14 residues. The CDR3 protein is CASTGQGAGYGYTF. Here the CDR3 DNA reads TGTGCCAGTACTGGACAGGGGGCGGGCTATGGCTACACCTTC.

There are a few counts of this clone. Other DNA sequences in the same sample also yield this CDR3. The chain combines TRBV7-9 with TRBJ1-1; D is possibly TRBD1 (6 bases). The CDR3 totals 14 residues. Trimming stripped 1 base from V and 4 bases from J, with 10 bases between. Per the germline V gene, CDR1 is SEHNR and CDR2 is FQNEAQ (reference sequence). CDR3 sequence: CASSLGGGGTEAFF. In DNA, the CDR3 is TGTGCCAGCAGCTTAGGTGGAGGGGGCACTGAAGCTTTCTTT.

The V call is TRBV11-3, the J call TRBJ2-5; 11 bases line up with TRBD2. CDR3 length: 16 amino acids. Germline V CDR1 and CDR2: SGHNT, YENEEA. The ends lost 5 bases at V and 5 bases at J; junction bases unmatched: 10. CDR3 loop: CASSPRSGLADETQYF. Written as DNA, the CDR3 is TGTGCCAGCAGCCCCCGATCGGGACTAGCGGACGAGACCCAGTACTTC.

The V call is TRBV11-2, the J call TRBJ2-1, with D tentatively TRBD2 (6 bases). Germline values: CDR1 SGHAT, CDR2 FQNNGV. The V end was cut by 0 bases, the J end by 2 bases, with 11 bases between. There are 16 residues in the CDR3. CDR3 nucleotides: TGTGCCAGCAGCTTAGATTTGTGGGGGGCCTACAATGAGCAGTTCTTC. Residues: CASSLDLWGAYNEQFF.

In DNA form, the CDR3 reads TGTGCCAGCAGCCTCCAAGAGACCCAGTACTTC. Its translation is CASSLQETQYF. The chain combines TRBV3-1 (or the pseudogene TRBV3-2) with TRBJ2-5; D not resolved. V lost 4 bases to trimming and J lost 1 base, with 1 base between them. This CDR3 is built from 11 residues. Germline V gene sequence: CDR1 LGHDT, CDR2 YNNKEL (reference sequence).

The chain carries TRBV10-3 and TRBJ2-7; maybe TRBD1 (5 bases). The CDR3 loop spans 17 amino acids. Germline V gene lookup returns CDR1 ENHRY and CDR2 SYGVKD. The germline V and J ends were trimmed by 0 bases and 3 bases, with 18 bases remaining between them. The CDR3 is CAISESRTSNADYEQYF. The CDR3 DNA reads as TGTGCCATCAGTGAGTCCAGGACATCCAACGCAGACTACGAGCAGTACTTC.

The V call is TRBV5-1, the J call TRBJ2-5; the D is unclear. CDR1 is SGHRS, CDR2 YFSETQ, per germline. Deletions cut 0 bases from V and 3 bases from J, with 9 bases between. CDR3 length: 14 amino acids. CDR3 sequence (DNA): TGCGCCAGCAGCTTGGAAGGCAAAGAAGAGACCCAGTACTTC. This codes for CASSLEGKEETQYF.

The chain couples TRBV5-5 to TRBJ2-1; TRBD1 matches 7 bases. The CDR3 runs to 15 residues. Losses at the gene ends were 2 bases for V and 8 bases for J; bases not matched to a gene: 10. In germline, CDR1 is SGHKS, CDR2 YYEKEE (reference sequence). CDR3 in amino acids: CASSFRTGSRDEQFF. The DNA of the CDR3 is TGTGCCAGCAGCTTTCGGACAGGCTCGAGGGATGAGCAGTTCTTC.

The V call is TRBV7-9, the J call TRBJ1-4; no clear D. Germline CDR1 reads SEHNR; CDR2 reads FQNEAQ (reference sequence). The CDR3 consists of 13 residues. V gave up 7 bases and J gave up 8 bases, with 14 bases separating them. CDR3 sequence (DNA): TGTGCCAGCACCACCAAAATTCCGGAAAAACTGTTTTTT. Its translation: CASTTKIPEKLFF.

J is TRBJ2-2 and V is TRBV28, with D possibly being TRBD1 (5 bases). The germline V gene encodes CDR1 MDHEN and CDR2 SYDVKM. CDR3 length equals 16 residues. Trimming pared 1 base from V and 3 bases from J, leaving 12 bases between. CDR3: CASSLSRGLHTGELFF. CDR3 bases: TGTGCCAGCAGTTTATCAAGGGGCCTACACACCGGGGAGCTGTTTTTT.

The chain combines TRBV12-3 or TRBV12-4 with TRBJ1-5; no clear D. Trimming shortened V by 2 bases and J by 14 bases, and 13 bases separated the two germline ends. This CDR3 is 12 amino acids long. Here the CDR3 reads CASSLKPGRKHF. In nucleotides, the CDR3 is TGTGCCAGCAGTTTAAAACCGGGGAGGAAGCATTTT.

J is TRBJ2-2 and V is TRBV7-3; TRBD1 matches 8 bases. The V gene's germline CDR1 is SGHTA and CDR2 FQGTGA. Trimming took 5 bases from V and 7 from J; bases not matched to a gene: 6. The CDR3 spans 14 residues. The chain's CDR3 is CASSPQDRVGELFF. The DNA of the CDR3 is TGTGCCAGCAGCCCACAGGACAGGGTCGGGGAGCTGTTTTTT.

This clone was seen once. The gene calls are TRBV27 and TRBJ1-6; D uncertain. Germline V gene lookup returns CDR1 MNHEY and CDR2 SMNVEV (reference sequence). With 3 bases removed from V and 6 bases from J, the gap between germline ends came to 3 bases. This CDR3 is 12 amino acids long. The CDR3: CASSFINSPLHF. For the CDR3, the DNA is TGTGCCAGCAGTTTTATTAATTCACCCCTCCACTTT.

This clone has a single count. This chain uses TRBV12-3 or TRBV12-4 with TRBJ2-1; D is unclear. With 0 bases removed from V and 8 bases from J, the gap between germline ends came to 5 bases. The CDR3 runs to 12 residues. The CDR3 sequence: CASSLAGYEQFF. The CDR3 DNA reads TGTGCCAGCAGTTTAGCAGGGTATGAGCAGTTCTTC.

The chain combines TRBV9 with TRBJ2-5; 16 positions agree with TRBD2. V gave up 4 bases and J gave up 6 bases; unmatched junction bases: 6. CDR1 is SGDLS and CDR2 is YYNGEE in the germline V gene. The CDR3 sequence is 16 residues long. CDR3 in DNA: TGTGCCAGCAGCTGGGGACTAGCGGGAGGGAGAAAGACCCAGTACTTC. It specifies CASSWGLAGGRKTQYF.